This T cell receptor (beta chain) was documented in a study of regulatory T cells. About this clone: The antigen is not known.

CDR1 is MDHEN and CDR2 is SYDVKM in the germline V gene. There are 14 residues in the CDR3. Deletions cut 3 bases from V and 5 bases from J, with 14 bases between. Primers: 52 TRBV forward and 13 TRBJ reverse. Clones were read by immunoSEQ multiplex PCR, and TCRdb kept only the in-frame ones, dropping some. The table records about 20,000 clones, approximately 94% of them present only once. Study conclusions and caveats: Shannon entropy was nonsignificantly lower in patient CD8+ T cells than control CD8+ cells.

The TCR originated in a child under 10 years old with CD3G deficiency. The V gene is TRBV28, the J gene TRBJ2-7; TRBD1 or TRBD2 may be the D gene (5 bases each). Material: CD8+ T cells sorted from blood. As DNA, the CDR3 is TGTGCCAGCAGTTTTGTTGCAGGGAGCGACGAGCAGTACTTC. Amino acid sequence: CASSFVAGSDEQYF.